Presented here are 19 T cell receptor beta chains from one specimen sequenced in a study of blood T cell repertoires in COVID-19. Generated by immunoSEQ multiplex PCR, the TCRdb table keeps only in-frame clones and is missing some. The sample has some 69,000 clones, roughly nine tenths seen once; the top ten hold approximately 5%. Material: peripheral blood. The receptors shown here come from a woman aged 50 to 60 with active COVID-19.

This sequence joins TRBV7-8 and TRBJ2-3, with unresolved D. Germline V gene sequence: CDR1 SGHVS, CDR2 FQNEAQ. V lost 0 bases to trimming and J lost 6 bases, with 10 bases between them. This CDR3 is built from 14 residues. The CDR3 protein is CASSLAEPLDTQYF. In nucleotides, the CDR3 is TGTGCCAGCAGCTTAGCGGAGCCCCTTGATACGCAGTATTTT.

V usage is TRBV7-9 and J usage is TRBJ2-1; 13 positions agree with TRBD2. The germline CDR1 and CDR2 sequences are SEHNR and FQNEAQ (reference sequence). With V trimmed by 1 base and J by 10 bases, 7 bases remained unmatched. The CDR3 is 16 residues long. The CDR3: CASSLGGLAGESEQFF. The CDR3 DNA is TGTGCCAGCAGCTTAGGCGGACTAGCGGGAGAATCCGAGCAGTTCTTC. The full variable domain, rest sourced from reference TRBV7-9 and TRBJ2-1, is DTGVSQNPRHKITKRGQNVTFRCDPISEHNRLYWYRQTLGQGPEFLTYFQNEAQLEKSRLLSDRFSAERPKGSFSTLEIQRTEQGDSAMYLCASSLGGLAGESEQFFGPGTRLTVL.

The V call is TRBV6-5, the J call TRBJ1-2; possibly TRBD1 for D (5 bases). V gave up 7 bases and J gave up 0 bases, with 12 bases separating them. Germline V gene lookup returns CDR1 MNHEY and CDR2 SVGAGI. This CDR3 is built from 14 residues. The CDR3 DNA reads TGTGCCAGCACACCGACAGAAGCTAACTATGGCTACACCTTC. Translation gives CASTPTEANYGYTF.

V and J are TRBV10-3 and TRBJ2-5; D is ambiguous. The CDR3 runs 15 residues. Germline CDR1 and CDR2: ENHRY and SYGVKD. Trimming took off 1 base at V and 5 bases at J, with 14 bases between the two ends. The chain's CDR3 is CAISEFGPSGETQYF. Written as DNA, the CDR3 is TGTGCCATCAGTGAGTTTGGCCCCTCCGGGGAGACCCAGTACTTC.

CDR3 protein: CATSRDRSSAYEQYF. The CDR3 DNA reads as TGTGCCACCAGCAGAGATCGCTCGTCGGCCTACGAGCAGTACTTC. The V gene is TRBV15, the J gene TRBJ2-7; D gene uncertain. CDR3 length: 15 residues. Germline V lookup: CDR1 LNHNV, CDR2 YYDKDF (reference sequence). V gave up 0 bases and J gave up 2 bases, with 11 bases separating them.

The chain couples TRBV3-1 (or the pseudogene TRBV3-2) to TRBJ2-5, with 10 bases aligning to TRBD2. With 4 bases clipped from V and 5 bases from J, the junction kept 13 bases outside the gene matches. The germline V gene has CDR1 LGHDT and CDR2 YNNKEL (reference sequence). The CDR3 spans 17 residues. CDR3 residues: CASSPDTQLAGSETQYF. The CDR3 coding sequence is TGTGCCAGCAGCCCCGACACTCAACTAGCGGGAAGTGAGACCCAGTACTTC.

The chain has TRBV12-3 or TRBV12-4 and TRBJ2-1, with 9 bases that match TRBD1. V shed 5 bases and J 9 bases; nucleotides not matched to a gene: 5. The CDR3 is made up of 13 amino acids. The CDR3 DNA reads as TGTGCCAGCAGTAGGGACAGGGATAGTGAGCAGTTCTTC. This sequence encodes CASSRDRDSEQFF.

The genes are TRBV9 and TRBJ2-1; 7 bases are shared with TRBD1. Germline V gives CDR1 SGDLS, CDR2 YYNGEE. The CDR3 runs 16 residues. V dropped 0 bases and J dropped 0; count of bases not matched to a gene: 3. The CDR3 DNA reads as TGTGCCAGCAGCGTAGCGCCAGGGGGCTCCTACAATGAGCAGTTCTTC. Translating it yields CASSVAPGGSYNEQFF.

The rearrangement links TRBV7-8 to TRBJ2-1; D possibly corresponds to TRBD1 (5 bases). This CDR3 has 15 residues. CDR1 and CDR2 from the germline V gene are SGHVS and FQNEAQ. V lost 5 bases, J lost 0 bases, and 11 bases lay in between. CDR3 loop: CASSADSSSYNEQFF. The CDR3 region has the DNA TGTGCCAGCAGCGCCGACAGTAGCTCCTACAATGAGCAGTTCTTC.

V and J are TRBV10-1 and TRBJ2-7; perhaps TRBD1 as D (6 bases). V was trimmed by 5 bases and J by 3 bases, leaving 17 bases between them. The CDR3 runs to 15 residues. From germline, CDR1 is WNHNN and CDR2 SYGVQD (reference sequence). CDR3 protein: CASSPSRGEDYEQYF. CDR3 sequence (DNA): TGCGCCAGCAGTCCGTCCAGGGGTGAGGACTACGAGCAGTACTTC.

The chain carries TRBV6-5 and TRBJ2-7; D may be TRBD1 (6 bases). This CDR3 contains 14 residues. Trimming removed 5 bases at V and 0 bases at J, with 11 bases between. Germline CDR1 reads MNHEY; CDR2 reads SVGAGI. As DNA, the CDR3 is TGTGCCAGCAGTAGAACGGACAGCTCCTACGAGCAGTACTTC. It encodes CASSRTDSSYEQYF.

This chain joins TRBV11-2 and TRBJ1-4; D ambiguous. V dropped 0 bases and J dropped 8 bases, with 13 bases sitting between them. Germline CDR1 reads SGHAT; CDR2 reads FQNNGV. This CDR3 comprises 15 residues. The CDR3 sequence is CASSLEPGSVEKLFF. Written as DNA, the CDR3 is TGTGCCAGCAGCTTAGAACCCGGTTCGGTGGAAAAACTGTTTTTT.

The gene calls are TRBV3-1 (or the pseudogene TRBV3-2) and TRBJ2-2; 7 nucleotides align to TRBD1. Germline CDR1 reads LGHDT; CDR2 reads YNNKEL (reference sequence). Trimming removed 4 bases from V and 2 bases from J; junction bases left unmatched: 7. The CDR3 has 16 residues. The CDR3 loop is CASSRVTGINTGELFF. CDR3 nucleotides: TGTGCCAGCAGCCGAGTGACAGGGATAAACACCGGGGAGCTGTTTTTT.

J is TRBJ1-6 and V is TRBV5-3, with D possibly matching TRBD1 (5 bases). TRBV5-3 is designated an ORF whose function remains uncertain. The CDR3 is 14 residues long. Trimming stripped 6 bases from V and 5 bases from J, with 12 bases between. The CDR3 nucleotides read TGTGCCAGAACCTGGGGCAGAGATAATTCACCCCTCCACTTT. It codes for CARTWGRDNSPLHF.

The chain joins TRBV7-2 to TRBJ2-1; TRBD2 matches at 7 bases. Unmatched junction bases numbered 5, after V lost 3 bases and J lost 0 bases. The CDR3 runs to 16 residues. Germline V gene lookup returns CDR1 SGHTA and CDR2 FQGNSA. For the CDR3, the DNA is TGTGCCAGCAGCTTGGTGGGGGGGACCTCCTACAATGAGCAGTTCTTC. This translates into CASSLVGGTSYNEQFF.

V gene TRBV3-1 (or the pseudogene TRBV3-2) combines with J gene TRBJ1-3; D uncertain. The germline V and J ends were trimmed by 5 bases and 0 bases, with 17 bases remaining between them. The CDR3 consists of 17 residues. CDR1 is LGHDT and CDR2 is YNNKEL in the germline V gene (reference sequence). CDR3 in amino acids: CASSGSRRPSSGNTIYF. The CDR3 DNA reads as TGTGCCAGCAGCGGGAGCCGGAGACCGAGCTCTGGAAACACCATATATTTT.

The chain links TRBV10-1 to TRBJ1-2; 10 nucleotides match TRBD1. Trimming cost V 7 bases and J 0 bases; bases outside gene matches: 5. Germline lookup yields CDR1 WNHNN and CDR2 SYGVQD (reference sequence). This CDR3 is built from 15 residues. CDR3 protein: CASTGTGVTNYGYTF. The DNA of the CDR3 is TGCGCCAGCACCGGGACAGGGGTCACTAACTATGGCTACACCTTC.

This sequence joins TRBV19 and TRBJ1-2; D not resolved. The V gene's germline CDR1 is LNHDA and CDR2 SQIVND (reference sequence). This CDR3 spans 14 amino acids. V was trimmed by 6 bases and J by 7 bases, leaving 18 bases between them. CDR3 sequence: CASSPSVVSGGYTF. CDR3 bases: TGTGCCAGTAGCCCTTCGGTGGTCTCGGGTGGCTACACCTTC.

The gene calls are TRBV9 and TRBJ2-5; no clear D gene. The CDR3 spans 14 residues. Germline V gene lookup returns CDR1 SGDLS and CDR2 YYNGEE. V shed 0 bases and J shed 5 bases, with 11 bases lying between them. CDR3 DNA: TGTGCCAGCAGCGTAGAGTCTAGTCGGGAGACCCAGTACTTC. Translated, it gives CASSVESSRETQYF.